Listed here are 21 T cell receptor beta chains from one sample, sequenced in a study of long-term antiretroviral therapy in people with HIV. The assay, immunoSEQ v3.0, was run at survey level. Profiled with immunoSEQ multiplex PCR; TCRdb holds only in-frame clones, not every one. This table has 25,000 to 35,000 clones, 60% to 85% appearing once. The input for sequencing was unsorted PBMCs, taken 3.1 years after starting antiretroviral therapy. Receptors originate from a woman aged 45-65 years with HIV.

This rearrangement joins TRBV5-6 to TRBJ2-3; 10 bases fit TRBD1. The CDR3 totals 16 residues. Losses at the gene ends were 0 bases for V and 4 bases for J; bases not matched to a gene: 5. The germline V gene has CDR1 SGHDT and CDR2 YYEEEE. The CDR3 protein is CASSLGGQGRPDTQYF. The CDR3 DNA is TGTGCCAGCAGCTTGGGGGGACAGGGGAGGCCAGATACGCAGTATTTT.

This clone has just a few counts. The CDR3 loop is CASSYNTGELFF. The CDR3 DNA follows: TGTGCCAGCAGTTATAACACCGGGGAGCTGTTTTTT. V gene TRBV6-5 combines with J gene TRBJ2-2; D uncertain. In germline, CDR1 is MNHEY, CDR2 SVGAGI. V was pared by 3 bases and J by 2 bases, with 1 base between. The CDR3 has 12 amino acids.

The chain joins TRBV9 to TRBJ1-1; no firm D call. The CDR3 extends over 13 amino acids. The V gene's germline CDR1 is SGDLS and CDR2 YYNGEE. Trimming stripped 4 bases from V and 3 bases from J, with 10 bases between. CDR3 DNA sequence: TGTGCCAGCAGCAAGCTCGAGTACACTGAAGCTTTCTTT. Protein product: CASSKLEYTEAFF.

CDR3 in amino acids: CASSPSAGQFSYEQYF. In DNA, the CDR3 is TGTGCCAGCAGTCCCTCCGCAGGGCAATTCTCCTACGAGCAGTACTTC. The rearrangement links TRBV27 to TRBJ2-7; D may be TRBD1 (5 bases). Germline V gives CDR1 MNHEY, CDR2 SMNVEV (reference sequence). The CDR3 covers 16 residues. Trimming took off 5 bases at V and 0 bases at J, with 17 bases between the two ends.

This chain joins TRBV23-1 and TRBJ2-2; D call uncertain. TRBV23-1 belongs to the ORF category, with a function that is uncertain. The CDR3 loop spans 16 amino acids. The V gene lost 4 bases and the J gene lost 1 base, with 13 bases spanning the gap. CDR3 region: CASSLHGSWNTGELFF. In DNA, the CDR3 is TGCGCCAGCAGTCTACACGGGTCCTGGAACACCGGGGAGCTGTTTTTT.

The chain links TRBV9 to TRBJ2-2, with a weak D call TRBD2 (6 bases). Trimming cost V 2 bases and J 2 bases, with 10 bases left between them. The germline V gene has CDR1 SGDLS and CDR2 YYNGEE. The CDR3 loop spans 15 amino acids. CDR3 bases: TGTGCCAGCAGCGTGAGGCGGGATAACACCGGGGAGCTGTTTTTT. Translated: CASSVRRDNTGELFF.

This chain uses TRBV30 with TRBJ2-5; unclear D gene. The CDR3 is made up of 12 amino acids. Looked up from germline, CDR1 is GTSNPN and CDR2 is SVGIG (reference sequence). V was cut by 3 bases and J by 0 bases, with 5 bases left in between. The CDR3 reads CAWRNYQETQYF. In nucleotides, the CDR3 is TGTGCCTGGAGGAACTACCAAGAGACCCAGTACTTC.

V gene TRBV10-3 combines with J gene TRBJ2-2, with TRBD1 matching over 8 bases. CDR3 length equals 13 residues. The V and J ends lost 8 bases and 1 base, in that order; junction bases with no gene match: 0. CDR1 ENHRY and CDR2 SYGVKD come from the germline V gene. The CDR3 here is CAIGTGNTGELFF. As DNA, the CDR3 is TGTGCCATCGGGACAGGGAACACCGGGGAGCTGTTTTTT.

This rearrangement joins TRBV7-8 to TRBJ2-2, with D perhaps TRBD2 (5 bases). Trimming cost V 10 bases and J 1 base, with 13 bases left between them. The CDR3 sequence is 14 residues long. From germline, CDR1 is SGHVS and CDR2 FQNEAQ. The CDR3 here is CAIRGRWNTGELFF. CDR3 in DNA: TGTGCCATACGAGGGCGGTGGAACACCGGGGAGCTGTTTTTT.

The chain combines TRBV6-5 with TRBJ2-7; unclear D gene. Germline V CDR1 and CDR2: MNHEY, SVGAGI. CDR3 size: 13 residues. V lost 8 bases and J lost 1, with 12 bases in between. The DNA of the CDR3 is TGTGCCAGCGGCCCCGGACGGTCCTACGAGCAGTACGTC. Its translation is CASGPGRSYEQYV.

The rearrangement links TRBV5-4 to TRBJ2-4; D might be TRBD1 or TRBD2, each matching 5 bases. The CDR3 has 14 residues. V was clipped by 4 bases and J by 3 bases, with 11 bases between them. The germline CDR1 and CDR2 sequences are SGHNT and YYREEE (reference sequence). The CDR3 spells CASSLRDGKNIQYF. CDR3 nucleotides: TGTGCCAGCAGCCTCCGGGACGGCAAAAACATTCAGTACTTC.

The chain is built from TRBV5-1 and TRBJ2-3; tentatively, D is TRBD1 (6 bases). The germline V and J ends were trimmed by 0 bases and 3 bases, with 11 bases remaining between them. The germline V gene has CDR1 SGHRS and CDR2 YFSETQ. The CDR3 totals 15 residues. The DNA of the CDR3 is TGCGCCAGCAGCTTGGGGTCAGGGGTGACAGATACGCAGTATTTT. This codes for CASSLGSGVTDTQYF.

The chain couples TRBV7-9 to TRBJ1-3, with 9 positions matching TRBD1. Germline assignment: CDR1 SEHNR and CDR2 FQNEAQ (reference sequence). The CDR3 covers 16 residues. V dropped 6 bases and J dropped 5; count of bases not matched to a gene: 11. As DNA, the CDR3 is TGTGCCAGCAGTACACCCGGGACAGGGAAACGAAACACCATATATTTT. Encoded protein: CASSTPGTGKRNTIYF. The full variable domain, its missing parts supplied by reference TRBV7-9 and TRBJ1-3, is DTGVSQNPRHKITKRGQNVTFRCDPISEHNRLYWYRQTLGQGPEFLTYFQNEAQLEKSRLLSDRFSAERPKGSFSTLEIQRTEQGDSAMYLCASSTPGTGKRNTIYFGEGSWLTVV.

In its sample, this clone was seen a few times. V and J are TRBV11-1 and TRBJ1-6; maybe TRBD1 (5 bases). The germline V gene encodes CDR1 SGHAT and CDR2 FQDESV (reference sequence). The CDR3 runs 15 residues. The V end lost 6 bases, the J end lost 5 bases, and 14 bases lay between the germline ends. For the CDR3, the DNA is TGTGCCAGCAGGGACGGGACCGCGAATAATTCACCCCTCCACTTT. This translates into CASRDGTANNSPLHF.

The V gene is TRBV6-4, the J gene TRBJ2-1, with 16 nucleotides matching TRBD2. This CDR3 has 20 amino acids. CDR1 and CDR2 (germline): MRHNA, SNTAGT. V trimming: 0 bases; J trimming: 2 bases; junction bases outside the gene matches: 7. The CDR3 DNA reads TGTGCCAGCAGTGACTCGCATGGGACTAGCGGGGGGGCTACCTACAATGAGCAGTTCTTC. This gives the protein CASSDSHGTSGGATYNEQFF.

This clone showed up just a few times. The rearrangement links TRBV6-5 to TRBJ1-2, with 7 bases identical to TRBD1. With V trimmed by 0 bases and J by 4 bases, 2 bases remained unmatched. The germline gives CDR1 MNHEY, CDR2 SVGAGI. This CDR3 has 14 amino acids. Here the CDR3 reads CASSYSGQSYGYTF. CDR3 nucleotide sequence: TGTGCCAGCAGTTACTCGGGACAGAGCTATGGCTACACCTTC.

DNA of the CDR3: TGTGCCTGGGGGGCTCGGCGGGAACAGCCCCAGCATTTT. Translated, it gives CAWGARREQPQHF. The chain employs TRBV30 and TRBJ1-5; possible D gene TRBD1, 5 bases. From germline, CDR1 is GTSNPN and CDR2 SVGIG (reference sequence). The V and J ends lost 5 bases and 7 bases respectively, with 15 bases between them. This CDR3 has 13 amino acids.

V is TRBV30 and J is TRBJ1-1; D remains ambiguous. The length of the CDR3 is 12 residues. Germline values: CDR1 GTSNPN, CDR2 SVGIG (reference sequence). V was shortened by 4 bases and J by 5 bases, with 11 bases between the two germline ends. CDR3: CAWTGIWTEAFF. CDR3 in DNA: TGTGCCTGGACAGGCATTTGGACTGAAGCTTTCTTT.

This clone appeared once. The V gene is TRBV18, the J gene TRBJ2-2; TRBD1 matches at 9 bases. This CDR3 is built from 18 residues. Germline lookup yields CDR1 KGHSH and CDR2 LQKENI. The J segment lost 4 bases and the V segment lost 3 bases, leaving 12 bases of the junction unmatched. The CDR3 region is CASSPDATGGIATGELFF. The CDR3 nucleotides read TGTGCCAGCTCACCCGACGCTACAGGGGGCATTGCCACCGGGGAGCTGTTTTTT.

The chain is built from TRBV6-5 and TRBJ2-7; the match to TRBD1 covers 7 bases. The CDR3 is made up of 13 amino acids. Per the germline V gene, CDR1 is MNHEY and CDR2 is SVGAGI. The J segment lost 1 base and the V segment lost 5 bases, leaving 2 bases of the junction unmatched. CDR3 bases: TGTGCCAGCAGTCAGGGGGTATCCTACGAGCAGTACTTC. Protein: CASSQGVSYEQYF.

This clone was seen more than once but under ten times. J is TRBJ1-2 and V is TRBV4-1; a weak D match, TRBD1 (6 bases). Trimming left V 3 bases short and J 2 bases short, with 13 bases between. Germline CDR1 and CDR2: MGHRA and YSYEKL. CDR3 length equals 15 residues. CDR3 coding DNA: TGCGCCAGCAGCCATCATGGCCAGGGGAACTATGGCTACACCTTC. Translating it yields CASSHHGQGNYGYTF.